These 19 T cell receptor beta chains came from one sample sequenced in a study of T-cell reconstitution after alpha-beta-depleted transplantation in children. The library targeted TCRbeta and was prepared with unique molecular identifiers. MiXCR was run by TCRdb on the PCR reads, yielding one entry per CDR3 protein. The table shows around 670,000 distinct CDR3 sequences, with around 14% occurring only once. The starting material was PBMCs, obtained before TCRalphabeta/CD19-depleted stem cell transplant. These receptors were collected from a girl aged 2-10 years with congenital amegakaryocytic thrombocytopenia, due to receive a stem cell transplant.

The table lists this clonotype with many counts. J is TRBJ2-1 and V is TRBV20-1, with no clear D. Trimming pared 1 base from V and 5 bases from J, leaving 6 bases between. This CDR3 has 12 amino acids. CDR1 and CDR2 (germline): DFQATT, SNEGSKA (reference sequence). The DNA of the CDR3 is TGCAGTGCTAGAGTTCCAGACAATGAGCAGTTCTTC. This sequence encodes CSARVPDNEQFF.

V is TRBV24-1 and J is TRBJ1-1, with D maybe TRBD1 (6 bases). CDR3 length: 13 residues. The ends were cut back, 7 bases at V and 0 bases at J, with 8 bases in the middle. The germline V gene encodes CDR1 KGHDR and CDR2 SFDVKD. The CDR3 sequence: CATRRDMNTEAFF. The CDR3 region has the DNA TGTGCCACCAGGAGGGACATGAACACTGAAGCTTTCTTT.

This clonotype was picked up a small number of times. V is TRBV10-3 and J is TRBJ1-4; 8 bases match TRBD1. Germline assignment: CDR1 ENHRY and CDR2 SYGVKD. The CDR3 covers 14 residues. V shed 1 base, J shed 8 bases, and the junction held 3 bases outside the gene matches. The CDR3 sequence: CAISELGQEEKLFF. The CDR3 region has the DNA TGTGCCATCAGTGAGTTGGGACAGGAAGAAAAACTGTTTTTT.

This clonotype has at least ten counts. This sequence joins TRBV5-1 and TRBJ2-7; 10 positions agree with TRBD2. CDR3 length: 15 residues. Trimming removed 5 bases from V and 1 base from J; junction bases left unmatched: 6. Germline CDR1 is SGHRS and CDR2 is YFSETQ. CDR3 protein: CASRQTSGASYEQYF. DNA of the CDR3: TGCGCCAGCAGACAAACTAGCGGGGCTTCCTACGAGCAGTACTTC. Full variable domain (missing parts from reference TRBV5-1 and TRBJ2-7): KAGVTQTPRYLIKTRGQQVTLSCSPISGHRSVSWYQQTPGQGLQFLFEYFSETQRNKGNFPGRFSGRQFSNSRSEMNVSTLELGDSALYLCASRQTSGASYEQYFGPGTRLTVT.

This clonotype has a count of ten or more. The chain has TRBV25-1 and TRBJ1-5; maybe TRBD1 (6 bases). Trimming left V 6 bases short and J 13 bases short, with 13 bases between. CDR1 and CDR2 from the germline V gene are MGHDK and SYGVNS. There are 11 residues in the CDR3. The CDR3 sequence: CASRGGSGQHF. The CDR3 DNA reads as TGTGCCAGCAGGGGGGGCAGCGGACAGCATTTT.

This clonotype was detected many times. The chain recombines TRBV7-8 with TRBJ2-2; D is possibly TRBD1 (6 bases). CDR3 length: 15 amino acids. Trimming took off 5 bases at V and 2 bases at J, with 12 bases between the two ends. CDR1 SGHVS and CDR2 FQNEAQ come from the germline V gene. The CDR3 reads CASSHRQVNTGELFF. The CDR3 coding sequence is TGTGCCAGCAGCCATAGACAGGTTAACACCGGGGAGCTGTTTTTT.

This clonotype was detected a few times. The chain combines TRBV10-3 with TRBJ2-1; 7 bases are shared with TRBD2. The trim removed 7 bases at V and 8 bases at J, leaving 11 bases unmatched. CDR3 length: 14 residues. Germline CDR1 ENHRY, CDR2 SYGVKD. Here the CDR3 reads CAIKGRELSDEQFF. CDR3 coding DNA: TGTGCCATCAAGGGGCGGGAGTTGAGCGATGAGCAGTTCTTC.

The chain is built from TRBV6-2 or TRBV6-3 and TRBJ1-1; D possibly corresponds to TRBD1 (5 bases). Deletions cut 2 bases from V and 2 bases from J, with 12 bases between. The length of the CDR3 is 15 residues. Looked up from germline, CDR1 is MNHEY and CDR2 is SVGEGT. The CDR3 protein is CASSYGTEVNTEAFF. Here the CDR3 DNA reads TGTGCCAGCAGTTACGGGACGGAGGTTAACACTGAAGCTTTCTTT.

The V and J genes are TRBV20-1 and TRBJ2-7, with D uncertain. V was shortened by 3 bases and J by 9 bases, with 24 bases between the two germline ends. CDR1 DFQATT and CDR2 SNEGSKA come from the germline V gene (reference sequence). This CDR3 comprises 15 residues. The CDR3 nucleotides read TGCAGTGCTAGTTTGCGGCGCTCCCCCGAGCTTCGGCAGTACTTC. This translates into CSASLRRSPELRQYF.

The J gene is TRBJ1-1, the V gene TRBV5-1; no clear D. The CDR3 has 14 residues. The germline CDR1 and CDR2 sequences are SGHRS and YFSETQ. V lost 0 bases and J 2 bases, leaving 8 bases between the germline ends. CDR3 in DNA: TGCGCCAGCAGCTTGGGACGGATTAACACTGAAGCTTTCTTT. Protein sequence: CASSLGRINTEAFF. Supplemented by reference TRBV5-1 and TRBJ1-1, the full variable domain reads KAGVTQTPRYLIKTRGQQVTLSCSPISGHRSVSWYQQTPGQGLQFLFEYFSETQRNKGNFPGRFSGRQFSNSRSEMNVSTLELGDSALYLCASSLGRINTEAFFGQGTRLTVV.

This clonotype appeared many times. This chain links TRBV27 with TRBJ2-5; possible D gene TRBD1, 6 bases. This CDR3 spans 11 amino acids. CDR1 and CDR2 (germline): MNHEY, SMNVEV (reference sequence). Trimming removed 7 bases at V and 7 bases at J, with 10 bases between. The CDR3 nucleotides read TGTGCCAGCACGAAAGGGGGGACCCAGTACTTC. Protein sequence: CASTKGGTQYF.

J is TRBJ2-3 and V is TRBV3-1; tentative D call: TRBD2 (5 bases). The ends were cut back, 3 bases at V and 6 bases at J, with 10 bases in the middle. Germline V gene data show CDR1 as LGHDT and CDR2 as YNNKEL (reference sequence). The CDR3 has 13 residues. The CDR3 DNA is TGTGCCAGCAGCCATAGTCGCGGGGATACGCAGTATTTT. Protein: CASSHSRGDTQYF.

The chain is built from TRBV10-2 and TRBJ2-5, with D perhaps TRBD1 (5 bases). The V and J ends lost 0 bases and 1 base respectively, with 9 bases between them. This CDR3 contains 15 residues. CDR1 and CDR2 from the germline V gene are WSHSY and SAAADI. CDR3 protein: CASSESLTVQETQYF. The CDR3 DNA is TGCGCCAGCAGTGAGTCACTGACAGTCCAAGAGACCCAGTACTTC.

The count of this clonotype is one. The gene calls are TRBV20-1 and TRBJ2-2; the D is unclear. Per the germline V gene, CDR1 is DFQATT and CDR2 is SNEGSKA (reference sequence). V dropped 6 bases and J dropped 1 base, with 18 bases sitting between them. The CDR3 spans 16 residues. CDR3 nucleotide sequence: TGCAGTGCAACAACAAGTGGGCGGAGGAACACCGGGGAGCTGTTTTTT. It is translated as CSATTSGRRNTGELFF.

This chain connects TRBV12-3 or TRBV12-4 to TRBJ1-5; D not certain. CDR3 size: 12 residues. The V end lost 5 bases, the J end lost 5 bases, and 7 bases lay between the germline ends. In DNA, the CDR3 is TGTGCCAGCAGTGGGGTTTATCAGCCCCAGCATTTT. This sequence encodes CASSGVYQPQHF.

Many counts were recorded for this clonotype. This CDR3 is CASTPGGLQETQYF. In DNA, the CDR3 is TGCGCCAGCACCCCGGGCGGATTACAAGAGACCCAGTACTTC. The J gene is TRBJ2-5, the V gene TRBV5-1; the D is unclear. The germline V gene has CDR1 SGHRS and CDR2 YFSETQ. The V end was cut by 6 bases, the J end by 2 bases, with 14 bases between. The CDR3 is 14 residues long.

In its sample, this clonotype was seen a few times. The chain carries TRBV7-2 and TRBJ2-1, with 7 bases aligning to TRBD2. Per germline, CDR1 SGHTA and CDR2 FQGNSA. V lost 5 bases to trimming and J lost 6 bases; unmatched junction nucleotides: 10. The CDR3 extends over 15 amino acids. The CDR3 here is CASSPASGGTNEQFF. DNA of the CDR3: TGTGCCAGCAGCCCGGCTTCGGGGGGTACCAATGAGCAGTTCTTC. Drawing the rest from reference TRBV7-2 and TRBJ2-1, the complete variable domain is GAGVSQSPSNKVTEKGKDVELRCDPISGHTALYWYRQSLGQGLEFLIYFQGNSAPDKSGLPSDRFSAERTGGSVSTLTIQRTQQEDSAVYLCASSPASGGTNEQFFGPGTRLTVL.

This clonotype was detected once. A much larger clone differs from this one at a single base, so this may be a read error. CDR3 sequence reads: CSPRRGKGNIQYF. For the CDR3, the DNA is TGCAGTCCTAGACGCGGGAAGGGGAACATTCAGTACTTC. This sequence joins TRBV20-1 and TRBJ2-4; D possibly corresponds to TRBD2 (6 bases). The CDR3 consists of 13 residues. The germline gives CDR1 DFQATT, CDR2 SNEGSKA (reference sequence).

The chain uses TRBV5-6 and TRBJ2-5; 9 bases match TRBD2. The V gene's germline CDR1 is SGHDT and CDR2 YYEEEE. CDR3 length equals 14 residues. Trimming at V came to 7 bases and at J to 5 bases, leaving 9 bases not matched to a gene. This CDR3 reads CASDGGRGYETQYF. CDR3 bases: TGTGCCAGCGATGGCGGGAGGGGTTATGAGACCCAGTACTTC.